The rows below give T cell receptor beta chains drawn from one sample of a study of blood T cell repertoires in COVID-19. Only in-frame clones appear in the TCRdb table, and some are missing; sequencing was by immunoSEQ multiplex PCR. Of about 240,000 clones listed, roughly 87% are singletons. Source material: PBMCs or T cells enriched from blood (not recorded which). Receptors originate from a woman aged 30 to 39 with acute COVID-19. Each CDR3 is given with its conserved first and last residue. Fields, in order: clone size, V gene, J gene, CDR3 length, D gene, CDR3 protein, CDR3 DNA. A D gene is named only where the DNA matches it firmly. Clone size appears in some rows only: once, few, many, or a class for an expanded clone.

clone_size: NA; v_call: TRBV18; j_call: TRBJ1-2; cdr3_length: 17; d_call: TRBD1; cdr3_aa: CASSPPGWTGGHYGYTF; cdr3_nt: TGTGCCAGCTCACCTCCTGGCTGGACAGGGGGCCACTATGGCTACACCTTC
clone_size: NA; v_call: TRBV29-1; j_call: TRBJ2-3; cdr3_length: 15; d_call: NA; cdr3_aa: CSVAIGAGRTDTQYF; cdr3_nt: TGCAGCGTTGCGATTGGAGCGGGCCGCACAGATACGCAGTATTTT
clone_size: once; v_call: TRBV2; j_call: TRBJ1-5; cdr3_length: 14; d_call: TRBD1; cdr3_aa: CASTGQGMSQPQHF; cdr3_nt: TGTGCCAGCACCGGACAGGGGATGAGTCAGCCCCAGCATTTT
clone_size: NA; v_call: TRBV11-2; j_call: TRBJ1-1; cdr3_length: 16; d_call: NA; cdr3_aa: CASSLPRIARNTEAFF; cdr3_nt: TGTGCCAGCAGCTTACCAAGGATAGCACGGAACACTGAAGCTTTCTTT
clone_size: NA; v_call: TRBV7-2; j_call: TRBJ1-3; cdr3_length: 14; d_call: NA; cdr3_aa: CASSLDRVTNTIYF; cdr3_nt: TGTGCCAGCAGCTTAGACAGGGTGACGAACACCATATATTTT
clone_size: NA; v_call: TRBV5-6; j_call: TRBJ1-5; cdr3_length: 15; d_call: NA; cdr3_aa: CASSSEGRGNQPQHF; cdr3_nt: TGTGCCAGCAGCTCCGAGGGGAGGGGCAATCAGCCCCAGCATTTT
clone_size: NA; v_call: TRBV7-8; j_call: TRBJ2-5; cdr3_length: 13; d_call: NA; cdr3_aa: CASSPGVLETQYF; cdr3_nt: TGTGCCAGCAGCCCGGGGGTTCTGGAGACCCAGTACTTC
clone_size: NA; v_call: TRBV30; j_call: TRBJ1-3; cdr3_length: 15; d_call: NA; cdr3_aa: CAWRPTVSGGNTIYF; cdr3_nt: TGTGCCTGGAGACCGACAGTCTCAGGAGGAAACACCATATATTTT
clone_size: few; v_call: TRBV2; j_call: TRBJ2-3; cdr3_length: 13; d_call: NA; cdr3_aa: CASNAPLTDTQYF; cdr3_nt: TGTGCCAGCAATGCCCCCCTAACAGATACGCAGTATTTT
clone_size: once; v_call: TRBV7-9; j_call: TRBJ1-1; cdr3_length: 15; d_call: NA; cdr3_aa: CASSPGPSGNTEAFF; cdr3_nt: TGTGCCAGCAGTCCAGGCCCTTCTGGGAACACTGAAGCTTTCTTT
clone_size: once; v_call: TRBV19; j_call: TRBJ1-4; cdr3_length: 15; d_call: NA; cdr3_aa: CASTRKSATNEKLFF; cdr3_nt: TGTGCCAGTACGAGAAAGAGTGCAACTAATGAAAAACTGTTTTTT
clone_size: NA; v_call: TRBV7-2; j_call: TRBJ1-5; cdr3_length: 18; d_call: TRBD1; cdr3_aa: CASSQRDSLIYSNQPQHF; cdr3_nt: TGTGCCAGCAGCCAACGGGACAGCCTAATTTATAGCAATCAGCCCCAGCATTTT
clone_size: NA; v_call: TRBV5-6; j_call: TRBJ1-2; cdr3_length: 13; d_call: NA; cdr3_aa: CASSSAGRDGYTF; cdr3_nt: TGTGCCAGCAGCTCCGCGGGGCGAGATGGCTACACCTTC
clone_size: NA; v_call: TRBV7-8; j_call: TRBJ1-5; cdr3_length: 15; d_call: TRBD1; cdr3_aa: CASSLGTGSYQPQHF; cdr3_nt: TGTGCCAGCAGCCTCGGGACAGGATCGTATCAGCCCCAGCATTTT
clone_size: once; v_call: TRBV4-3; j_call: TRBJ2-3; cdr3_length: 15; d_call: TRBD2; cdr3_aa: CASSQERGFADTQYF; cdr3_nt: TGCGCCAGCAGCCAAGAGCGGGGGTTTGCAGATACGCAGTATTTT
clone_size: NA; v_call: TRBV5-1; j_call: TRBJ1-5; cdr3_length: 17; d_call: TRBD1; cdr3_aa: CASSLVPTGTGNQPQHF; cdr3_nt: TGCGCCAGCAGCTTGGTCCCAACCGGGACAGGGAATCAGCCCCAGCATTTT
clone_size: NA; v_call: TRBV6-5; j_call: TRBJ1-1; cdr3_length: 15; d_call: NA; cdr3_aa: CASRITRWLNTEAFF; cdr3_nt: TGTGCCAGCAGAATCACGCGATGGTTGAACACTGAAGCTTTCTTT
clone_size: NA; v_call: TRBV6-6; j_call: TRBJ1-2; cdr3_length: 13; d_call: NA; cdr3_aa: CASSFLTDYGYTF; cdr3_nt: TGTGCCAGCAGTTTCCTGACAGACTATGGCTACACCTTC
clone_size: once; v_call: TRBV2; j_call: TRBJ1-1; cdr3_length: 14; d_call: NA; cdr3_aa: CASSDRVGGTEAFF; cdr3_nt: TGTGCCAGCAGTGACAGGGTAGGGGGCACTGAAGCTTTCTTT
clone_size: NA; v_call: TRBV4-1; j_call: TRBJ2-7; cdr3_length: 14; d_call: NA; cdr3_aa: CASSQSPGNYEQYF; cdr3_nt: TGCGCCAGCAGCCAATCCCCAGGGAATTACGAGCAGTACTTC
clone_size: NA; v_call: TRBV9; j_call: TRBJ2-2; cdr3_length: 13; d_call: NA; cdr3_aa: CASSPQGSGELFF; cdr3_nt: TGTGCCAGCAGCCCTCAGGGTTCCGGGGAGCTGTTTTTT
clone_size: NA; v_call: TRBV4-3; j_call: TRBJ2-3; cdr3_length: 17; d_call: TRBD1; cdr3_aa: CASSFQWGQGVPDTQYF; cdr3_nt: TGCGCCAGCAGCTTTCAGTGGGGACAGGGGGTGCCAGATACGCAGTATTTT
clone_size: NA; v_call: TRBV5-1; j_call: TRBJ2-5; cdr3_length: 14; d_call: NA; cdr3_aa: CASSQEPSEETQYF; cdr3_nt: TGCGCCAGCAGCCAAGAGCCTAGCGAAGAGACCCAGTACTTC
clone_size: few; v_call: TRBV5-1; j_call: TRBJ1-1; cdr3_length: 15; d_call: TRBD1; cdr3_aa: CASSLAPGQGFEAFF; cdr3_nt: TGCGCCAGCAGCTTGGCGCCGGGACAGGGGTTTGAAGCTTTCTTT
clone_size: NA; v_call: TRBV19; j_call: TRBJ2-6; cdr3_length: 17; d_call: TRBD1; cdr3_aa: CASSPQGVGSGANVLTF; cdr3_nt: TGTGCCAGTAGTCCCCAGGGGGTAGGCTCTGGGGCCAACGTCCTGACTTTC
clone_size: NA; v_call: TRBV29-1; j_call: TRBJ1-2; cdr3_length: 14; d_call: NA; cdr3_aa: CSVVEEHTNYGYTF; cdr3_nt: TGCAGCGTTGTCGAGGAACATACTAACTATGGCTACACCTTC
clone_size: NA; v_call: TRBV14; j_call: TRBJ2-7; cdr3_length: 17; d_call: TRBD1; cdr3_aa: CASSQGKWTGGPYEQYF; cdr3_nt: TGTGCCAGCAGCCAAGGGAAATGGACAGGGGGCCCCTACGAGCAGTACTTC
clone_size: NA; v_call: TRBV7-2; j_call: TRBJ1-2; cdr3_length: 15; d_call: NA; cdr3_aa: CASSLGSGREYGYTF; cdr3_nt: TGTGCCAGCAGCTTAGGGTCAGGGCGGGAATATGGCTACACCTTC
clone_size: NA; v_call: TRBV9; j_call: TRBJ2-3; cdr3_length: 20; d_call: TRBD2; cdr3_aa: CASSVGPGLNFLLSTDTQYF; cdr3_nt: TGTGCCAGCAGCGTTGGCCCGGGACTAAACTTCCTTTTGAGCACAGATACGCAGTATTTT
clone_size: NA; v_call: TRBV7-2; j_call: TRBJ1-1; cdr3_length: 16; d_call: TRBD1; cdr3_aa: CASNRPPGTANTEAFF; cdr3_nt: TGTGCCAGCAACCGTCCTCCCGGGACAGCGAACACTGAAGCTTTCTTT
clone_size: NA; v_call: TRBV2; j_call: TRBJ1-6; cdr3_length: 16; d_call: NA; cdr3_aa: CASSRGLPAYNSPLHF; cdr3_nt: TGTGCCAGCAGTCGGGGACTGCCGGCCTATAATTCACCCCTCCACTTT
clone_size: NA; v_call: TRBV2; j_call: TRBJ2-3; cdr3_length: 16; d_call: NA; cdr3_aa: CASSPRTRQVGDTQYF; cdr3_nt: TGTGCCAGCAGCCCCCGGACTCGTCAGGTGGGAGATACGCAGTATTTT
clone_size: NA; v_call: TRBV7-9; j_call: TRBJ2-7; cdr3_length: 14; d_call: TRBD2; cdr3_aa: CASSLGGGLNEQYF; cdr3_nt: TGTGCCAGCAGCTTAGGCGGGGGGCTAAACGAGCAGTACTTC
clone_size: NA; v_call: TRBV7-6; j_call: TRBJ2-3; cdr3_length: 16; d_call: TRBD2; cdr3_aa: CASTLGTSGRTDTQYF; cdr3_nt: TGTGCCAGCACCCTAGGTACTAGCGGACGCACAGATACGCAGTATTTT
clone_size: NA; v_call: TRBV10-3; j_call: TRBJ2-1; cdr3_length: 14; d_call: NA; cdr3_aa: CAINRGSSYNEQFF; cdr3_nt: TGTGCCATCAATCGAGGAAGCTCCTACAATGAGCAGTTCTTC
clone_size: once; v_call: TRBV18; j_call: TRBJ1-1; cdr3_length: 13; d_call: NA; cdr3_aa: CASSPPGMVEAFF; cdr3_nt: TGTGCCAGCTCACCACCGGGCATGGTTGAAGCTTTCTTT
clone_size: once; v_call: TRBV5-1; j_call: TRBJ2-6; cdr3_length: 21; d_call: NA; cdr3_aa: CASKQSGDEVQVSSGANVLTF; cdr3_nt: TGCGCCAGCAAGCAGTCCGGGGATGAAGTTCAAGTCAGCTCTGGGGCCAACGTCCTGACTTTC